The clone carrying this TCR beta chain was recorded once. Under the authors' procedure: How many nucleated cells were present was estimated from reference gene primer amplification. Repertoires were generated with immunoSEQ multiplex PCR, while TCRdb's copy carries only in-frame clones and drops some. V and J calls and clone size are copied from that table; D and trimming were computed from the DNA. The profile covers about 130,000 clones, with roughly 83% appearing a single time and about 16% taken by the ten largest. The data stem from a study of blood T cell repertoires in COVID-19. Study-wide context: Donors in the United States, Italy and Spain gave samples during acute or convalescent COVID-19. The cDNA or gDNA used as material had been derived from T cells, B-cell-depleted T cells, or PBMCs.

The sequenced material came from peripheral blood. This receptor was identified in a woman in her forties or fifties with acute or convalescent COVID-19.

Here the CDR3 DNA reads TGCGCCAGCAGCTTGGGGGACAGGGGCACAGATACGCAGTATTTT. It specifies CASSLGDRGTDTQYF. The chain has TRBV5-1 and TRBJ2-3; 9 bases are a match to TRBD1. The V gene end was trimmed by 0 bases and the J gene end by 1 base; junction bases not matched to a gene: 0. Per germline, CDR1 SGHRS and CDR2 YFSETQ. CDR3 length equals 15 residues.